This TCR beta chain was identified during a study of T-cell memory formation after mild COVID-19. Findings of the study overall: The study found balanced CD4/CD8 in clones contracting day 15 to 85 and a CD4+ lean in later expanders. Within pre-infection memory, some responding clones were found, suggesting cross-reactive memory joined.

MiXCR was run by TCRdb on the 5' RACE reads, yielding one entry per CDR3 protein. The table records over 450,000 distinct CDR3 sequences, over 20% of them present only once. CDR1 MGHRA and CDR2 YSYEKL come from the germline V gene. The CDR3 has 13 amino acids. Between the trimmed V and J ends, which lost 0 bases and 11 bases, there was a span of 11 bases. Comments on this clonotype: Its matching antigen is unknown.

The receptor was derived from an adult woman who had mild COVID-19 (a few samples of this study predate the infection). Cell type and time point are not known. The specimen was PBMCs or a T cell subset sorted from them (not recorded which). The rearrangement links TRBV4-1 to TRBJ1-5; D call uncertain. CDR3 protein: CASSQDRVKTQHF. The CDR3 nucleotides read TGCGCCAGCAGCCAAGATCGGGTCAAAACCCAGCATTTT.